A single sample gave rise to the 21 T cell receptor beta chains below, sequenced in a study of glioma-infiltrating T cells after dendritic cell vaccination (dated by TCRdb to the mid-2010s). Libraries were constructed by the immunoSEQ multiplex PCR assay. Entries here come from immuneACCESS through TCRdb and include only in-frame sequences with V and J called. Some clones fail to appear in such tables; in the studies checked, an unresolved V gene covers under half of the shortfall, and the cause of the remainder is unknown. This sample comprises roughly 100,000 clones, 85% to 90% of them detected only once. The ten largest clones take up approximately 3% of the sample. The sample's time point label, decoded: after dendritic cell vaccination, including at tumor progression/relapse. The starting material was blood, obtained after dendritic cell vaccination. Source of these receptors: a human donor with glioblastoma.

The chain couples TRBV7-3 to TRBJ2-3; 10 nucleotides agree with TRBD2. The CDR3 is made up of 15 amino acids. CDR1 and CDR2 (germline): SGHTA, FQGTGA. The J segment lost 2 bases and the V segment lost 5 bases, leaving 4 bases of the junction unmatched. The CDR3 coding sequence is TGTGCCAGCAGCCCTAGCGGGGGAGTCACAGATACGCAGTATTTT. Translated: CASSPSGGVTDTQYF. The whole variable domain, filled in from reference TRBV7-3 and TRBJ2-3, reads GAGVSQTPSNKVTEKGKYVELRCDPISGHTALYWYRQSLGQGPEFLIYFQGTGAADDSGLPNDRFFAVRPEGSVSTLKIQRTERGDSAVYLCASSPSGGVTDTQYFGPGTRLTVL.

The chain combines TRBV30 with TRBJ2-5; D remains unclear. The CDR3 is 15 amino acids. V was cut by 0 bases and J by 5 bases, with 16 bases left in between. CDR1 is GTSNPN and CDR2 is SVGIG in the germline V gene (reference sequence). CDR3 sequence (DNA): TGTGCCTGGAGTGTACGAGGCGTCCTCCGGGAGACCCAGTACTTC. Translated, it gives CAWSVRGVLRETQYF.

This rearrangement joins TRBV2 to TRBJ2-1, with D perhaps matching TRBD1 (6 bases). This CDR3 contains 13 residues. Germline lookup yields CDR1 SNHLY and CDR2 FYNNEI. The germline V and J ends were trimmed by 7 bases and 7 bases, with 14 bases remaining between them. This chain's CDR3 is CASKQGFNNEQFF. CDR3 nucleotide sequence: TGTGCCAGCAAACAGGGTTTTAATAATGAGCAGTTCTTC.

The V and J genes are TRBV9 and TRBJ1-2; TRBD1 is a possible D gene (5 bases). Trimming stripped 0 bases from V and 3 bases from J, with 18 bases between. This CDR3 is 17 amino acids long. The germline V gene encodes CDR1 SGDLS and CDR2 YYNGEE. Here the CDR3 DNA reads TGTGCCAGCAGCGTAGATGAAGTACAGGCCTTTTACTATGGCTACACCTTC. Translation gives CASSVDEVQAFYYGYTF.

This clone showed up just once. This chain links TRBV7-8 with TRBJ1-3; D possibly corresponds to TRBD1 (6 bases). The V end lost 3 bases, the J end lost 1 base, and 7 bases lay between the germline ends. Germline loops: CDR1 SGHVS, CDR2 FQNEAQ. This CDR3 has 14 amino acids. CDR3 bases: TGTGCCAGCAGCTTTGGGACATCTGGAAACACCATATATTTT. Protein sequence: CASSFGTSGNTIYF.

Notes on this clone: The same CDR3 is also encoded by other DNA sequences in this sample. The rearrangement joins TRBV5-1 to TRBJ2-1, with 8 bases matching TRBD1. Germline lookup yields CDR1 SGHRS and CDR2 YFSETQ. This CDR3 contains 14 residues. V shed 5 bases and J 7 bases; nucleotides not matched to a gene: 8. The CDR3 coding sequence is TGCGCCAGCAGTACAGGACAGGGTCATAATGAGCAGTTCTTC. It translates to CASSTGQGHNEQFF. Full variable domain (outside the CDR3, taken from reference TRBV5-1 and TRBJ2-1): KAGVTQTPRYLIKTRGQQVTLSCSPISGHRSVSWYQQTPGQGLQFLFEYFSETQRNKGNFPGRFSGRQFSNSRSEMNVSTLELGDSALYLCASSTGQGHNEQFFGPGTRLTVL.

V gene TRBV6-5 combines with J gene TRBJ2-1; D is undetermined. The CDR3 covers 14 residues. Germline V gene lookup returns CDR1 MNHEY and CDR2 SVGAGI. The V end was cut by 6 bases, the J end by 6 bases, with 15 bases between. CDR3 region: CASSSWAQSNEQFF. The CDR3 DNA reads TGTGCCAGCAGCTCTTGGGCCCAGAGCAATGAGCAGTTCTTC.

V gene TRBV7-2 combines with J gene TRBJ1-1, with 8 bases fitting TRBD1. V shed 2 bases and J 4 bases; nucleotides not matched to a gene: 3. The CDR3 loop spans 14 amino acids. The germline V gene has CDR1 SGHTA and CDR2 FQGNSA. The CDR3 sequence: CASSLQGAGTEAFF. CDR3 coding DNA: TGTGCCAGCAGCTTACAGGGGGCCGGCACTGAAGCTTTCTTT. The variable domain in full, with the rest retrieved from reference TRBV7-2 and TRBJ1-1, is GAGVSQSPSNKVTEKGKDVELRCDPISGHTALYWYRQSLGQGLEFLIYFQGNSAPDKSGLPSDRFSAERTGGSVSTLTIQRTQQEDSAVYLCASSLQGAGTEAFFGQGTRLTVV.

The chain has TRBV5-1 and TRBJ2-1; 11 bases line up with TRBD2. The trim removed 4 bases at V and 6 bases at J, leaving 6 bases unmatched. The CDR3 covers 15 residues. The germline V gene encodes CDR1 SGHRS and CDR2 YFSETQ. The CDR3 DNA follows: TGCGCCAGCAGCCCAGGACTAGCGGGCCTCAATGAGCAGTTCTTC. This gives the protein CASSPGLAGLNEQFF.

This chain links TRBV6-5 with TRBJ1-5; a weak D match, TRBD1 (6 bases). In germline, CDR1 is MNHEY, CDR2 SVGAGI. Trimming left V 4 bases short and J 3 bases short, with 13 bases between. This CDR3 comprises 15 residues. The CDR3: CASSLFRDTNQPQHF. The CDR3, as DNA: TGTGCCAGCAGTTTATTCCGGGACACCAATCAGCCCCAGCATTTT.

This chain joins TRBV27 and TRBJ2-2; 8 bases are a match to TRBD2. Germline loops: CDR1 MNHEY, CDR2 SMNVEV (reference sequence). The CDR3 runs 18 residues. The ends lost 1 base at V and 4 bases at J; junction bases unmatched: 11. CDR3 sequence reads: CASSLYIDGGGSTGELFF. For the CDR3, the DNA is TGTGCCAGCAGTTTATATATTGACGGGGGGGGCTCCACCGGGGAGCTGTTTTTT.

This rearrangement joins TRBV6-1 to TRBJ1-5; 7 bases match TRBD1. Germline CDR1 and CDR2: MNHNS and SASEGT. Trimming removed 6 bases from V and 6 bases from J; junction bases left unmatched: 8. CDR3 length: 14 amino acids. The CDR3 loop is CASSGDRVGQPQHF. DNA of the CDR3: TGTGCCAGCAGCGGAGACAGGGTGGGTCAGCCCCAGCATTTT.

The CDR3 region is CASSQGQNTEAFF. DNA of the CDR3: TGTGCCAGCTCTCAAGGACAAAACACTGAAGCTTTCTTT. The V and J genes are TRBV18 and TRBJ1-1; D perhaps matches TRBD1 (5 bases). Germline V CDR1 and CDR2: KGHSH, LQKENI. Trimming pared 6 bases from V and 2 bases from J, leaving 10 bases between. This CDR3 has 13 residues.

This clone was observed a few times. The V call is TRBV7-8, the J call TRBJ2-1; D gene ambiguous. Between the trimmed V and J ends, which lost 6 bases and 5 bases, there was a span of 11 bases. Germline values: CDR1 SGHVS, CDR2 FQNEAQ. The CDR3 length is 13 residues. CDR3 sequence reads: CASSSSSNNEQFF. In DNA form, the CDR3 reads TGTGCCAGCAGTTCCTCGAGCAACAATGAGCAGTTCTTC. Drawing the rest from reference TRBV7-8 and TRBJ2-1, the complete variable domain is GAGVSQSPRYKVAKRGQDVALRCDPISGHVSLFWYQQALGQGPEFLTYFQNEAQLDKSGLPSDRFFAERPEGSVSTLKIQRTQQEDSAVYLCASSSSSNNEQFFGPGTRLTVL.

The CDR3, as DNA: TGTGCCAGCAGCGTAGCAGCGGGAGTATACAATGAGCAGTTCTTC. Residues: CASSVAAGVYNEQFF. J is TRBJ2-1 and V is TRBV9; TRBD2 matches 8 bases. In germline, CDR1 is SGDLS, CDR2 YYNGEE. V lost 0 bases and J lost 4; bases outside the gene matches: 3. The CDR3 is 15 residues long.

This clone was seen a handful of times. The rearrangement joins TRBV7-3 to TRBJ2-1; 12 bases fit TRBD2. CDR3 length equals 19 residues. CDR1 is SGHTA and CDR2 is FQGTGA in the germline V gene. V lost 5 bases and J lost 0; bases outside the gene matches: 11. The CDR3 protein is CASSPKGLAGSSSYNEQFF. CDR3 nucleotide sequence: TGTGCCAGCAGCCCAAAGGGACTAGCGGGCTCGAGCTCCTACAATGAGCAGTTCTTC.

The genes are TRBV5-1 and TRBJ2-3; possibly TRBD2 for D (5 bases). V lost 7 bases, J lost 2 bases, and 17 bases lay in between. This CDR3 region has 15 residues. The germline V gene has CDR1 SGHRS and CDR2 YFSETQ. The CDR3 protein is CASFPRDPNTDTQYF. The CDR3 bases are TGCGCCAGCTTCCCCCGGGATCCGAACACAGATACGCAGTATTTT.

The CDR3 bases are TGTGCCAGCAGCCGGGGGGATCAGCCCCAGCATTTT. Translating it yields CASSRGDQPQHF. J is TRBJ1-5 and V is TRBV5-6; TRBD1 is a possible D gene (5 bases). Per germline, CDR1 SGHDT and CDR2 YYEEEE. With 4 bases removed from V and 5 bases from J, the gap between germline ends came to 7 bases. This CDR3 has 12 amino acids.

This clone was counted a few times. The gene calls are TRBV2 and TRBJ1-4; TRBD1 matches at 8 bases. The germline V gene has CDR1 SNHLY and CDR2 FYNNEI. The CDR3 loop spans 14 amino acids. V shed 7 bases and J 5 bases; nucleotides not matched to a gene: 6. DNA for the CDR3: TGTGCCAGCAAACTGGACAGGGCGAATGAAAAACTGTTTTTT. This translates into CASKLDRANEKLFF.

The chain carries TRBV18 and TRBJ2-3; D unresolved. The V and J ends lost 8 bases and 0 bases respectively, with 12 bases between them. This CDR3 has 14 amino acids. CDR1 is KGHSH and CDR2 is LQKENI in the germline V gene. The CDR3 bases are TGTGCCAGCCACCCAGCGAGGAGCACAGATACGCAGTATTTT. Protein product: CASHPARSTDTQYF. The full variable domain, completed using reference TRBV18 and TRBJ2-3, is NAGVMQNPRHLVRRRGQEARLRCSPMKGHSHVYWYRQLPEEGLKFMVYLQKENIIDESGMPKERFSAEFPKEGPSILRIQQVVRGDSAAYFCASHPARSTDTQYFGPGTRLTVL.

The chain combines TRBV9 with TRBJ2-7, with TRBD2 matching 9 bases. The V segment lost 4 bases and the J segment 1 base; nucleotides outside the gene matches: 6. Germline values: CDR1 SGDLS, CDR2 YYNGEE. The CDR3 contains 15 residues. The DNA for the CDR3 is TGTGCCAGCAGCTTCGGACTAGCGACTTCCTACGAGCAGTACTTC. This codes for CASSFGLATSYEQYF.